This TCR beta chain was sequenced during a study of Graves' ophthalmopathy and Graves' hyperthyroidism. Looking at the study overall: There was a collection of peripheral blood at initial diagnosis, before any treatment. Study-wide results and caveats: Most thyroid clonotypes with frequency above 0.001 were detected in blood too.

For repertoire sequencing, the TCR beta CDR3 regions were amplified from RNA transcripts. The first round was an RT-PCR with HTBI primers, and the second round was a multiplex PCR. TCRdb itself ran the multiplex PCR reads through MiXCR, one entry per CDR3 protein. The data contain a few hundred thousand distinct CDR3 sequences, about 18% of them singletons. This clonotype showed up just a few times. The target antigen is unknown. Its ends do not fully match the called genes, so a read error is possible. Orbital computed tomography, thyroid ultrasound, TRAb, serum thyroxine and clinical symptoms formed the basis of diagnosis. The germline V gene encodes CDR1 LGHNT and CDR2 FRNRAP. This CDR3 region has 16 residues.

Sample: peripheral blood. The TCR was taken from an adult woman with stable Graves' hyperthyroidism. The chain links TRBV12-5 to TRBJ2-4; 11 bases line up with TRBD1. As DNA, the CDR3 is TGTGCTAGTGGTACCGGACAGGGGGCGCCGATCAACATTAAGTACTTC. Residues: CASGTGQGAPINIKYF.